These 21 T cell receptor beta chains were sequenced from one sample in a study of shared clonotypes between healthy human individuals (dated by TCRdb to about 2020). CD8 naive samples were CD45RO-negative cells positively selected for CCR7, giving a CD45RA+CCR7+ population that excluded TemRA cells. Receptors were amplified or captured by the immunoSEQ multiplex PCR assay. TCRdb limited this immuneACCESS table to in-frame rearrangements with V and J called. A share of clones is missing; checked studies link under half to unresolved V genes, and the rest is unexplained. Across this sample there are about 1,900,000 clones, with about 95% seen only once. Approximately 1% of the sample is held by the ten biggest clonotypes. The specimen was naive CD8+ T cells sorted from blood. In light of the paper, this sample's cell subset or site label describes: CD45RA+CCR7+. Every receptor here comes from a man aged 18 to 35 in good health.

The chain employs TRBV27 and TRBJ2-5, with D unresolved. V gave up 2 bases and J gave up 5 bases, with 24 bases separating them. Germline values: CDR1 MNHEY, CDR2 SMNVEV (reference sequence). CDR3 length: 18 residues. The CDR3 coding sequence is TGTGCCAGCAGTTTAGTGGTCCCTATGGGTGGGCTTCTGGAGACCCAGTACTTC. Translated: CASSLVVPMGGLLETQYF.

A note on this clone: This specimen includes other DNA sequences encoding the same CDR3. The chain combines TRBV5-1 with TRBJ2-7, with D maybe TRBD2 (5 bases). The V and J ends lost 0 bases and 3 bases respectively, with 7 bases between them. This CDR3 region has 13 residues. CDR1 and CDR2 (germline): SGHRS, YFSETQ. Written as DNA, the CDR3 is TGCGCCAGCAGCTTGGGCGCGGGCTACGAGCAGTACTTC. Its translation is CASSLGAGYEQYF. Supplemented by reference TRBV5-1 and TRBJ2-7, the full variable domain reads KAGVTQTPRYLIKTRGQQVTLSCSPISGHRSVSWYQQTPGQGLQFLFEYFSETQRNKGNFPGRFSGRQFSNSRSEMNVSTLELGDSALYLCASSLGAGYEQYFGPGTRLTVT.

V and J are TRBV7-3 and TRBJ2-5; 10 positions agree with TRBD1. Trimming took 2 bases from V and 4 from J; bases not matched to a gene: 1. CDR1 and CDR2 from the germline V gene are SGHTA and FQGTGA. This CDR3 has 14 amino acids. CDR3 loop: CASSLGTGVETQYF. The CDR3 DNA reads TGTGCCAGCAGCTTAGGGACAGGGGTAGAGACCCAGTACTTC.

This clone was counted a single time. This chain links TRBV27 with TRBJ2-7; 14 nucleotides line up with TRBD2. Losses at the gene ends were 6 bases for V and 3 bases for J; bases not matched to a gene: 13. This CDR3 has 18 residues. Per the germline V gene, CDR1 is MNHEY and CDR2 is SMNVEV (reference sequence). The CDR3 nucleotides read TGTGCCAGCAGCCGGACGGGACTAGCGGGAGAGGTCTACTACGAGCAGTACTTC. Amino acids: CASSRTGLAGEVYYEQYF.

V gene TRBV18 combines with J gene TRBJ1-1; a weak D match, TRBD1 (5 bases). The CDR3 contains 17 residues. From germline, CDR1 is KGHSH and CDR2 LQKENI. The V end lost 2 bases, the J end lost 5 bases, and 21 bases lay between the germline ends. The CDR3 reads CASSPESIRGRGTEAFF. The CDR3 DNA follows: TGTGCCAGCTCACCAGAGAGTATAAGGGGCCGAGGGACTGAAGCTTTCTTT.

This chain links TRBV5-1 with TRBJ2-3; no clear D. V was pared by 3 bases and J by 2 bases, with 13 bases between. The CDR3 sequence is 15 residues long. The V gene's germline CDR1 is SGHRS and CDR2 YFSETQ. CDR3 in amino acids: CASSSPVEDTDTQYF. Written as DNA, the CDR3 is TGCGCCAGCAGCTCCCCCGTTGAAGACACAGATACGCAGTATTTT.

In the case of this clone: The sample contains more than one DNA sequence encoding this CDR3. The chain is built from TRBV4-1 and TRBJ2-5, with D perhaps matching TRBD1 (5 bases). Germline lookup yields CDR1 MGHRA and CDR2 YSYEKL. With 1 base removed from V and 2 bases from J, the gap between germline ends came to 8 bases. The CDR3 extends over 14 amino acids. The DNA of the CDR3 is TGCGCCAGCAGCCAAGTGGGGCTTCAAGAGACCCAGTACTTC. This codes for CASSQVGLQETQYF.

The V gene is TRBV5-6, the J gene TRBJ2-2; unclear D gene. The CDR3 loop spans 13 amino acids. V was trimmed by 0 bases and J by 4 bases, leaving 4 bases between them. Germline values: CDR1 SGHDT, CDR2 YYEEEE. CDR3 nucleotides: TGTGCCAGCAGCTTGGACATCACCGGGGAGCTGTTTTTT. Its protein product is CASSLDITGELFF.

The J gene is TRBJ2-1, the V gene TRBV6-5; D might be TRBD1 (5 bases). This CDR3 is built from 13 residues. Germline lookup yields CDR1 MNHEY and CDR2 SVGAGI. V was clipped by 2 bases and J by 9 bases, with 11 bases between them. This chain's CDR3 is CASSYGSDSEQFF. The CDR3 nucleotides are TGTGCCAGCAGTTACGGGTCTGACAGTGAGCAGTTCTTC.

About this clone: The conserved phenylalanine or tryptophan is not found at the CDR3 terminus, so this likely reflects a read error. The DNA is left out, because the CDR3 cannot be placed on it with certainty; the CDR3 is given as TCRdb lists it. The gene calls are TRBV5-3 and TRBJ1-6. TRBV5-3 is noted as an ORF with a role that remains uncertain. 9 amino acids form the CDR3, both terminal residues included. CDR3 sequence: CARSPAGGP.

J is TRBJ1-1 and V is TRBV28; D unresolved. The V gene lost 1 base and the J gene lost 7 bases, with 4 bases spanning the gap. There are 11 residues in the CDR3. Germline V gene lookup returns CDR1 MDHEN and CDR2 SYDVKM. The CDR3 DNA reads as TGTGCCAGCAGTTTATTACTTGAAGCTTTCTTT. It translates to CASSLLLEAFF.

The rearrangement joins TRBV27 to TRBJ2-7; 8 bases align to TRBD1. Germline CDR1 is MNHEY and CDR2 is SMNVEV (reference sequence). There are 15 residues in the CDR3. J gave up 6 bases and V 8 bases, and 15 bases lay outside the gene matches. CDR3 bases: TGTGCCAGCGGCACCGGGTGGCAGGGGGCTGGCGAGCAGTACTTC. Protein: CASGTGWQGAGEQYF.

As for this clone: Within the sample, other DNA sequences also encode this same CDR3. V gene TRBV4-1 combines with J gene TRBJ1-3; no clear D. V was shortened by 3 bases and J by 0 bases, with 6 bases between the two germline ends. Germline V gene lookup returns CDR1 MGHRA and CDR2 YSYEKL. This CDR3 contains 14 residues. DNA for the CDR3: TGCGCCAGCAGCCACCCTGGCTCTGGAAACACCATATATTTT. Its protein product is CASSHPGSGNTIYF.

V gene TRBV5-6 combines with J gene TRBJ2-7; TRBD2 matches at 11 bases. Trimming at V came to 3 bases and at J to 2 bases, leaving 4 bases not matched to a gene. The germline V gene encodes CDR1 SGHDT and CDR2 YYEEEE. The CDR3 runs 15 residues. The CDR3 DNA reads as TGTGCCAGCAGCTCCGGGACTAGCGGCGCCTACGAGCAGTACTTC. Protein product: CASSSGTSGAYEQYF. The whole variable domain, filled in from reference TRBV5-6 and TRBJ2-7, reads DAGVTQSPTHLIKTRGQQVTLRCSPKSGHDTVSWYQQALGQGPQFIFQYYEEEERQRGNFPDRFSGHQFPNYSSELNVNALLLGDSALYLCASSSGTSGAYEQYFGPGTRLTVT.

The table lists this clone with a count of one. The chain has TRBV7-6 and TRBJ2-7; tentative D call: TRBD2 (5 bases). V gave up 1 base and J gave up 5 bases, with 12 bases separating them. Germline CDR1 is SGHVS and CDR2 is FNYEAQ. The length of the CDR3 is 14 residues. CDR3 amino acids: CASSLVAQGDEQYF. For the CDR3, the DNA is TGTGCCAGCAGCTTAGTAGCGCAAGGCGACGAGCAGTACTTC.

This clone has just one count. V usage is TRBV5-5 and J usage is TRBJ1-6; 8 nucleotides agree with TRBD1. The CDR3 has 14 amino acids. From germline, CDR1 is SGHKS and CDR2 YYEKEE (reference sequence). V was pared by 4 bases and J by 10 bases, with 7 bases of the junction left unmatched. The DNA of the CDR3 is TGTGCCAGCAGCCCCGGACAGGGAGGCTCACCCCTCCACTTT. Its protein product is CASSPGQGGSPLHF.

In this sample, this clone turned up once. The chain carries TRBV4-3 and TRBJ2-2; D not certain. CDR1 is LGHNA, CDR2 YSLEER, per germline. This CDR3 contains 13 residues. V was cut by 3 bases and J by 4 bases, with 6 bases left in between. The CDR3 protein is CASSQSVTGELFF. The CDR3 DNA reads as TGCGCCAGCAGCCAGTCCGTCACCGGGGAGCTGTTTTTT.

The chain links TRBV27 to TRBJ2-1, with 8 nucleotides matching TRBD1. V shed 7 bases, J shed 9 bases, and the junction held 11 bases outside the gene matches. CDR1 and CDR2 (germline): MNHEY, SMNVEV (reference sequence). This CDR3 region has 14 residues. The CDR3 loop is CASTRTGTYGEQFF. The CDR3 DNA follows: TGTGCCAGCACCCGGACAGGGACATACGGTGAGCAGTTCTTC.

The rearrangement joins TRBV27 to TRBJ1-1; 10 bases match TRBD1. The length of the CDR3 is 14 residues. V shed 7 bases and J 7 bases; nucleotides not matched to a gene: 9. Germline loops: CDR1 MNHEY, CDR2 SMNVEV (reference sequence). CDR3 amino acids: CASTPRQGAVEAFF. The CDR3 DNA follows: TGTGCCAGCACTCCTAGACAGGGGGCCGTTGAAGCTTTCTTT.

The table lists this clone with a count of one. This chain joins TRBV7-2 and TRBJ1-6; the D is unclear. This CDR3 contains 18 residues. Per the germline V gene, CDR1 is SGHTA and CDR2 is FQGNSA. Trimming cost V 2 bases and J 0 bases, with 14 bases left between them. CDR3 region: CASSLNPPSSSYNSPLHF. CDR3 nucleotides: TGTGCCAGCAGCTTAAATCCCCCATCTAGCTCCTATAATTCACCCCTCCACTTT. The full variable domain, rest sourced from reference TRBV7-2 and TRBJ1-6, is GAGVSQSPSNKVTEKGKDVELRCDPISGHTALYWYRQSLGQGLEFLIYFQGNSAPDKSGLPSDRFSAERTGGSVSTLTIQRTQQEDSAVYLCASSLNPPSSSYNSPLHFGNGTRLTVT.

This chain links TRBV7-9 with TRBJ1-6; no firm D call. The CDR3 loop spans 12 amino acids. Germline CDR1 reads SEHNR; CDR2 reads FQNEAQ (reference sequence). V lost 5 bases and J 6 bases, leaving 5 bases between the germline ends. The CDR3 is CASSQSNSPLHF. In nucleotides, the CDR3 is TGTGCCAGCAGCCAAAGTAATTCACCCCTCCACTTT.